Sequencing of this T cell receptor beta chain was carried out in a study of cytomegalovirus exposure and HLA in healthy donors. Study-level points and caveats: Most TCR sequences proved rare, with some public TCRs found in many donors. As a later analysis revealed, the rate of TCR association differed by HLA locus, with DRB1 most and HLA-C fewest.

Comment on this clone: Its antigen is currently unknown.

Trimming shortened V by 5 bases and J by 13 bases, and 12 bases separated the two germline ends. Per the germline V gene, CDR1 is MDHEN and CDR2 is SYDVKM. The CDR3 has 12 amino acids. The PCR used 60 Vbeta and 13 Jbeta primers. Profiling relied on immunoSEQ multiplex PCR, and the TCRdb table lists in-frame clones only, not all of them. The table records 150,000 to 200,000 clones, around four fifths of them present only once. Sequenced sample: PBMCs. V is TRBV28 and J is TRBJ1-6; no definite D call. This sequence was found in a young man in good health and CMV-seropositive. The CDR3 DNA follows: TGTGCCAGCAGTCCCCCTAATCTGCCCCTCCACTTT. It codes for CASSPPNLPLHF. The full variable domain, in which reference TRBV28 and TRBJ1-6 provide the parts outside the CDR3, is DVKVTQSSRYLVKRTGEKVFLECVQDMDHENMFWYRQDPGLGLRLIYFSYDVKMKEKGDIPEGYSVSREKKERFSLILESASTNQTSMYLCASSPPNLPLHFGNGTRLTVT.